This entry features one TCR beta chain sequence. Antigen unknown. Before the COVID-19 pandemic, during about 2010-2018, CD4+ T cells were taken from unexposed donors. After about ten days of culture, CD4+ T cells were isolated. This sample was included in a study of CD4 T cells in relation to SARS-CoV-2 and coronaviruses. This CDR3 has 14 residues. V shed 0 bases, J shed 3 bases, and the junction held 1 base outside the gene matches. Germline V CDR1 and CDR2: KGHSY, FQNENV. Profiled with immunoSEQ multiplex PCR; TCRdb holds only in-frame clones, not every one. Of 27,000 or so clones detected, approximately 73% appear once; the ten largest clones hold approximately 21%.

This clonotype was obtained from a human donor in good health. The sample was CD4+ T cells from PBMCs, cultured in vitro. The chain combines TRBV16 with TRBJ2-5; 7 nucleotides match TRBD2. The CDR3 is CASSQSSGEETQYF. In DNA form, the CDR3 reads TGTGCCAGCAGCCAATCGAGCGGGGAAGAGACCCAGTACTTC.